Listed below are T cell receptor beta chains from one sample, sequenced in a study of T cells after yellow fever vaccination. A single record per CDR3 protein comes from TCRdb applying MiXCR to the 5' RACE reads. This table holds some 150,000 distinct CDR3 sequences, approximately 6.6% found once. The sequenced sample was CD4+ T cells sorted from PBMCs, obtained 10 days after the yellow fever booster vaccination. These receptors all come from a man aged 25 to 40 who received the YFV17D yellow fever vaccine. Each CDR3 is given without its conserved first and last residue. The order of the fields is V gene, CDR3 length, D gene, J gene, CDR3 protein. D genes are given only for firm matches.

>TRBV20-1|11|NA|TRBJ1-3
SWGSGSGNTIY
>TRBV20-1|13|NA|TRBJ2-6
SAKLVGPGANVLT
>TRBV7-2|14|TRBD1|TRBJ2-7
ASRTQAGTGAYEQY
>TRBV15|16|TRBD2|TRBJ2-7
ATSRDGTSGPSSYEQY
>TRBV19|12|TRBD1|TRBJ2-7
ASSVRDRGGEQY
>TRBV5-6|12|TRBD1|TRBJ2-2
ASRQTGSTGELF
>TRBV5-1|12|NA|TRBJ2-5
ASRSDGYQETQY
>TRBV12-3/TRBV12-4|10|NA|TRBJ2-2
ASSFAGGELF
>TRBV7-2|12|TRBD2|TRBJ2-1
ASSSGGYTNEQF
>TRBV14|11|NA|TRBJ2-2
ASSQEVTGELF
>TRBV24-1|13|TRBD2|TRBJ2-2
ATSVSGKNTGELF
>TRBV21-1|14|NA|TRBJ2-3
ASSPGLPCQRDTQY
>TRBV20-1|13|NA|TRBJ2-1
SARDAGKLYNEQF
>TRBV5-8|13|TRBD1|TRBJ1-1
ASSPFGTVNTEAF
>TRBV4-3|14|NA|TRBJ2-7
ASSQALGRTTYEQY
>TRBV27|11|NA|TRBJ1-1
ASSLAGATEAF
>TRBV12-3/TRBV12-4|11|NA|TRBJ2-5
ASSFYRAETQY
>TRBV20-1|14|NA|TRBJ2-2
SARDLYRVNTGELF
>TRBV10-3|11|TRBD2|TRBJ2-7
AIRAGAGYEQY
>TRBV10-3|13|TRBD2|TRBJ2-1
AISFSGMTYNEQF
>TRBV29-1|11|TRBD2|TRBJ2-4
SAGGLGKNIQY
>TRBV20-1|11|NA|TRBJ1-6
SALGQNNSPLH
>TRBV28|16|TRBD1|TRBJ2-1
ASSPRDRFRSMNNEQF
>TRBV5-1|10|NA|TRBJ2-1
ASSRPSNEQF
>TRBV25-1|15|TRBD1|TRBJ2-7
ASSERRQGHGFYEQY
>TRBV5-1|12|NA|TRBJ1-1
ASSLEGRELEAF
>TRBV12-3/TRBV12-4|13|NA|TRBJ2-6
ASSLRGAGANVLT
>TRBV7-2|15|NA|TRBJ2-5
ASSLGRVGSGQETQY
>TRBV25-1|13|TRBD2|TRBJ2-7
ASIPSGLSSYEQY
>TRBV20-1|13|TRBD1|TRBJ2-5
SAIRTGVWQETQY
>TRBV7-2|10|TRBD1|TRBJ1-1
ASSTRGTEAF
>TRBV20-1|12|NA|TRBJ2-5
SARDPGVGETQY
>TRBV20-1|12|TRBD1|TRBJ1-1
SASDRGPSSEAF
>TRBV5-6|12|NA|TRBJ2-7
ASSGSHSYKEQY
>TRBV20-1|13|NA|TRBJ2-7
SASGNTDKPYEQY
>TRBV20-1|13|TRBD2|TRBJ2-7
SARVPLAGVDEQY
>TRBV7-3|13|NA|TRBJ2-1
ASSPRDGFYNEQF
>TRBV29-1|10|NA|TRBJ1-1
SVEVLQGLDF
>TRBV7-2|13|NA|TRBJ2-2
ASSSAKAGTGELF
>TRBV18|12|NA|TRBJ1-2
ASSPREFNYGYT
>TRBV5-1|13|TRBD2|TRBJ2-1
ASSLGVGGGNEQF
>TRBV20-1|12|NA|TRBJ2-2
SAPGTTYTGELF
>TRBV12-3/TRBV12-4|11|NA|TRBJ1-1
ATLGQMNTEAF
>TRBV30|10|NA|TRBJ2-5
AWSPGRETQY
>TRBV12-5|11|NA|TRBJ1-5
ASGFRGSQPQH
>TRBV15|10|NA|TRBJ1-1
ATSRDHGRAF
>TRBV11-2|12|NA|TRBJ2-1
ASSLNEWGHEQF
>TRBV7-2|11|NA|TRBJ2-7
ASSLPSVYEQY
>TRBV12-3/TRBV12-4|12|TRBD1|TRBJ1-2
ASSFGTGGVGYT
>TRBV20-1|11|NA|TRBJ2-1
SAKSSSYNEQF
>TRBV11-3|12|NA|TRBJ2-2
ASSVGRSTGELF
>TRBV9|12|NA|TRBJ2-7
ASSVGPDAHEQY
>TRBV5-4|13|TRBD1|TRBJ1-5
ASSLGGQGDQPQH
>TRBV7-3|14|NA|TRBJ2-7
ASSLTSFKGTYEQY
>TRBV11-2|15|TRBD2|TRBJ2-5
ASSLDRLAGVQETQY